Listed here is a single T cell receptor beta chain. This clone has a handful of counts. The target of this receptor is not known. Qualities for individual bases were not recorded, and no much larger clone is one base off. The cohort was made up of approximately 670 healthy bone marrow donors. Cohort members were all nominally healthy when sampled, although unrecorded immune exposures were likely present. The donor tested CMV seropositive, placing the donor among the approximately 290 seropositive members of the cohort. Every donor gave a peripheral blood sample, and the peripheral blood mononuclear cells from that sample were used for TCR beta sequencing. The Qiagen DNeasy Blood Extraction Kit was used to extract genomic DNA from the blood cell samples. The CDR3 measures 16 amino acids from cysteine to phenylalanine. This entry keeps only the CDR3 DNA: 48 bases, framed from base 1. This record comes from a study of cytomegalovirus exposure and HLA in healthy donors (dated by TCRdb to 2017 to 2019). At the level of the whole study: According to an earlier analysis of 587 of the donors, 150 million to 200 million T cells yielded 95 million to 140 million unique TCR beta sequences and around 280 Gb of sequence data. About 330 gigabases of sequencing data and around 88 million unique TCR sequences made up an early release that covered some 640 HLA-typed donors. Of the 398 genotyped donors, around 81% fell in the genetic ancestry cluster associated with self-reported Caucasian donors. The aim of the study was to test whether cataloging public T cell receptors could identify signatures of past pathogen exposure. The T cell repertoires of some 670 subjects were profiled by immunosequencing and related to cytomegalovirus serostatus. Along with the approximately 620-subject first cohort, a separate validation cohort of roughly 110 different subjects was used. To predict cytomegalovirus infection status, the study brought together high-throughput TCR immunosequencing, statistical association of individual TCRs with disease status, and machine learning. In a later analysis, previously published TCR beta repertoires from some 640 donors were re-analyzed and high-resolution HLA genotyping was added so that TCR occurrence patterns could be studied. In the later analysis, no new phenotypic data were used to find candidate immune exposures; instead, reliance was placed on TCR beta sequences and their occurrence across donors. An earlier analysis of nearly 600 of the donors applied high-throughput TCR beta sequencing to assess whether each TCR beta V gene segment acted as functional or pseudogenic. Alongside the repertoire data, information on donor age, sex, ethnicity and CMV serostatus was compiled. In a later genetic analysis, genome-wide SNP genotypes for about 65% of the 666 donors were used, and that subset was treated as a discovery cohort. Every repertoire in the discovery cohort had been generated on one and the same sequencing platform. HLA typing included class I and class II loci at four-digit resolution. The number of typed donors differed by locus: roughly 629-640 for A, B, C, DRB1 and DQB1; 500 to 550 for DQA1; approximately 610 for DPA1; and roughly 470 for DPB1. Because of strong linkage in the cohort, four or five DR-DQ haplotypes were treated as single units for association and clustering. Across approximately 400 genotyped donors of the cohort, an average of approximately 240,000 unique TCR beta nucleotide sequences per donor were sequenced, and roughly 20% of those sequences were non-productive. Overall study results and their limits: In an earlier analysis of a few hundred of the donors, most TCR beta V segments were observed in productive rearrangements about 90% or about 30% of the time, broadly matching IMGT annotations. Most TCR sequences were seen in very few donors, while some public TCRs were found in many individuals. In vitro tests confirmed that a few of the cytomegalovirus-associated TCR beta chains recognize cytomegalovirus antigens. A later genetic analysis associated a missense DCLRE1C variant with V-gene and J-gene trimming of TCR beta chains, and an independent cohort replicated the association. Most CMV-associated TCR beta chains appeared to be HLA-restricted in a later analysis, and the HLA associations seemed to be driven largely by CMV exposure. Several of the top co-occurrence clusters appeared to be linked to parvovirus B19, influenza, CMV and Epstein-Barr virus, according to a later analysis. Immune exposure information for the cohort was limited to CMV serostatus. A later analysis associated roughly 17,000 TCR beta sequences with specific HLA alleles at a false discovery rate of 0.05. HLA typing was unavailable for some donors at each locus, so association tests used only the typed subset. Roughly 15 rarely observed V segments, including chromosome 9 orphons, were excluded from the earlier analysis of approximately 500 of the donors because counts were too low. Strong co-occurrence of HLA alleles, especially DR and DQ, made assigning TCR associations to individual alleles difficult. A total of roughly 160 TCR beta chains were listed by the study as associated with cytomegalovirus. The authors suggested that the approach could potentially be generalized to other disease states and immunological phenotypes. The presence/absence analyses assumed that sequencing depth was roughly uniform across donors, and that assumption may not be true. Linkage disequilibrium might explain the correlated functional status among segregating V segments, but an unknown experimental factor could not be ruled out. The classifier was reported to diagnose cytomegalovirus status with high specificity and sensitivity in both the original cohort and the validation cohort. A group of highly shared sequence variants was considered likely to be a technical artifact of the sequencing pipeline. A later genetic analysis reported fewer N-insertions in productive TCRs among donors in an Asian-associated ancestry cluster than the roughly 670-donor mean. A further reported finding was that TCR beta sequences accurately predicted the HLA-A and HLA-B alleles for most subjects in the first cohort. In this cohort, only TCR beta chains were sequenced, and detectable features were limited by the absence of alpha or paired-chain data. In a later analysis, HLA-associated TCR beta chains showed more clonal expansion and lower generation probabilities than non-associated chains that were equally common. A later analysis found that TCR association rates varied across HLA loci, with DRB1 alleles showing the most associated TCRs and HLA-C alleles the fewest. Because the 87-base-pair reads could not distinguish some IMGT-functional V segments, including TRBV6-2 and TRBV6-3, those segments were excluded.

Libraries came from the immunoSEQ multiplex PCR assay. The multiplex PCR relied on a mix of 60 forward primers for TCR Vbeta segments and 13 reverse primers for TCR Jbeta segments. The CDR3 region of rearranged TCR beta genes was amplified from genomic DNA with a multiplex PCR assay. Amplified TCR beta libraries were sequenced as 87-base-pair reads on the Illumina HiSeq System. The original methods were these. Across the roughly 670 repertoires, a later analysis counted 80 million or so unique TCR beta chains, around 11 million of which were shared by at least two donors. Raw reads were error-corrected and collapsed into unique sequences by a nearest-neighbor algorithm in which closely related sequences were merged to remove PCR and sequencing errors. To assign V, D and J gene segments, CDR3 sequences were aligned to IMGT reference sequences. For a sequence to be retained, a match of at least six nucleotides was required to both a V gene segment and a J gene segment. Rearrangements were classified as productive when the CDR3 lacked stop codons and remained in frame with V and J, and all other rearrangements were classified as non-productive. CDR3 was defined according to IMGT convention as the region running from the second conserved V-encoded cysteine to the conserved J-encoded phenylalanine. The earlier analysis of roughly 590 of the donors excluded sequences that lacked an unambiguous match to a single V gene segment. An earlier analysis of 587 of the donors called V segments functional above 56.7% productive rearrangements and segregating when the between-donor standard deviation exceeded 5%. A statistical classification framework was built for diagnosing cytomegalovirus status from the catalog of TCR beta chain sequences. In a later analysis, V and J genes were assigned by comparing TCR nucleotide sequences against IMGT/GENE-DB human TR gene sequences. The TCRdist pipeline was used in a later analysis to assign CDR3 sequences and most-parsimonious VDJ recombination scenarios. In a later analysis, each TCR beta chain was defined by its CDR3 amino acid sequence together with its V-gene family, and reads lacking a unique V-gene family were excluded. To address suspected cross-contamination and a sequencing artifact, a later analysis removed a few hundred highly shared, low-generation-probability nucleotide sequences. In a later analysis, a clonal expansion index for each public chain was calculated from normalized within-repertoire ranks of inferred template counts. Generation probabilities in a later analysis came from a VDJ recombination model fitted to out-of-frame rearrangements, and those results were checked against IGoR. Hypergeometric tests were used in a later analysis to score TCR-TCR, TCR-HLA and TCR-CMV co-occurrence, with a repertoire-size bias correction applied to the TCR pairs. A later analysis estimated false discovery rates by permuting HLA or CMV assignments 20 times. In a later analysis, co-occurring TCRs were grouped using DBSCAN, and TCRdist sequence similarity was added for clustering within HLA-allele-positive subsets. For co-occurrence clustering, repertoires with fewer than 30,000 or more than 120,000 public chains were excluded, along with a handful of repertoires with anomalous nucleotide sharing. Imported from immuneACCESS, the table was reduced by TCRdb to in-frame sequences with V and J called. These copies leave out some clones; in studies compared against another copy, an unresolved V gene accounts for under half, and the cause of the remainder is not known. V, J and clone size are those of that table, while D and trimming were read from the DNA. Recorded for this sample are about 130,000 clones; over 9.5% of them occurred a single time. The leading ten clones occupy 4.5% to 5% of the sample.

The sequencing sample was made of PBMCs. The chain employs TRBV21-1 and TRBJ2-3; the D call TRBD2 from the table was never checked on the DNA. TRBV21-1 is assigned pseudogene status. This TCR derives from a woman aged 18-35 years in good health and CMV-seropositive. The CDR3 protein sequence reads: CASSSRTSGSLVFQYF. The DNA sequence reads TGTGCCAGCAGCTCACGGACTAGCGGGAGCCTAGTATTCCAGTATTTT.